Included here is one TCR beta chain sequence, with context. CD8 cells classed as naive were CD45RO-negative and positively selected for CCR7, excluding terminally differentiated effector memory CD45RA+ cells. This CDR3 is 14 amino acids long. With V trimmed by 5 bases and J by 5 bases, 8 bases remained unmatched. The germline gives CDR1 SEHNR, CDR2 FQNEAQ (reference sequence). The data were obtained in a study of shared clonotypes between healthy human individuals. TCRdb's copy holds only in-frame clones and misses some; the assay was immunoSEQ multiplex PCR. This table has more than 2 million clones, just over 90% appearing once.

The sequenced material came from naive CD8+ T cells from PBMCs. The receptor's source is a man aged 18 to 30 in good health. Some clones in this sample may be carry-over from other donors' samples. The V call is TRBV7-9, the J call TRBJ2-7, with 8 positions matching TRBD1. In DNA form, the CDR3 reads TGTGCCAGCAGCGCGGCCGGACAGGGAAACGAGCAGTACTTC. It codes for CASSAAGQGNEQYF. Supplemented by reference TRBV7-9 and TRBJ2-7, the full variable domain reads DTGVSQNPRHKITKRGQNVTFRCDPISEHNRLYWYRQTLGQGPEFLTYFQNEAQLEKSRLLSDRFSAERPKGSFSTLEIQRTEQGDSAMYLCASSAAGQGNEQYFGPGTRLTVT.